This record covers a single TCR beta chain. After removal of 3 bases from V and 4 bases from J, the junction contained 9 bases not matched to a gene. The germline gives CDR1 SEHNR, CDR2 FQNEAQ (reference sequence). This CDR3 spans 15 amino acids. This sample was included in a study of blood T cell repertoires in COVID-19. Authors' processing steps: Nucleated cell counts were estimated from reference gene primer amplification. Repertoires were generated with immunoSEQ multiplex PCR, while TCRdb's copy carries only in-frame clones and drops some. V and J calls and clone size are as listed in that table; D and trimming were resolved from the DNA. The sample includes some 240,000 clones, 85% to 90% of them seen just once. Seattle participants joined during active infection and were tracked over time.

The rearrangement links TRBV7-9 to TRBJ2-7; the match to TRBD1 covers 7 bases. This sequence was found in a woman between 55 and 75 years old with COVID-19, enrolled during active disease. Material: peripheral blood. Here the CDR3 reads CASSFGDDREYEQYF. CDR3 DNA: TGTGCCAGCAGCTTTGGAGACGACAGGGAGTACGAGCAGTACTTC.